The T cell receptor (beta chain) described here comes from a study of blood T cell repertoires in COVID-19. At the level of the study: PBMCs, B-cell-depleted T cells, or T cells were the source of the cDNA or gDNA that made up the material.

The germline V gene has CDR1 KGHDR and CDR2 SFDVKD. The CDR3 is made up of 14 amino acids. V was cut by 2 bases and J by 2 bases, with 8 bases left in between. Libraries were prepared by immunoSEQ multiplex PCR; TCRdb keeps only in-frame clonotypes and omits some of them. The sample holds over 35,000 clones, 79% seen once. This receptor was taken from a man between 65 and 85 years old with acute or convalescent COVID-19. Sequenced input: peripheral blood. This sequence joins TRBV24-1 and TRBJ1-2; D gene uncertain. CDR3 sequence: CATSDSAGNYGYTF. The CDR3 DNA reads as TGTGCCACCAGTGATTCGGCGGGGAACTATGGCTACACCTTC.